This entry lists 16 T cell receptor beta chains sequenced from one sample in a study of cytomegalovirus exposure and HLA in healthy donors. In the PCR, 60 Vbeta and 13 Jbeta primers were used. This table comes from immunoSEQ multiplex PCR, and its TCRdb copy is limited to in-frame clones, with some not included. The table shows approximately 160,000 clones, with 77% occurring only once. The source material was PBMCs. The receptors come from a woman between 25 and 40 years old in good health and CMV-seronegative.

The chain links TRBV7-9 to TRBJ2-1, with D tentatively TRBD2 (5 bases). V was cut by 1 base and J by 10 bases, with 8 bases left in between. The CDR3 length is 12 residues. Germline V gene sequence: CDR1 SEHNR, CDR2 FQNEAQ (reference sequence). This CDR3 reads CASSLVLAEQFF. The CDR3 DNA follows: TGTGCCAGCAGCTTAGTTTTAGCGGAGCAGTTCTTC.

The V call is TRBV5-4, the J call TRBJ1-1, with TRBD1 as a possible D gene (5 bases). The germline V and J ends were trimmed by 3 bases and 1 base, with 10 bases remaining between them. This CDR3 comprises 14 residues. The germline V gene has CDR1 SGHNT and CDR2 YYREEE (reference sequence). The CDR3 sequence: CASSSGVENTEAFF. DNA for the CDR3: TGTGCCAGCAGCTCGGGGGTGGAGAACACTGAAGCTTTCTTT.

The chain uses TRBV2 and TRBJ1-1, with TRBD1 identical over 7 bases. CDR1 is SNHLY and CDR2 is FYNNEI in the germline V gene. The CDR3 sequence is 15 residues long. The ends lost 7 bases at V and 6 bases at J; junction bases unmatched: 14. CDR3 DNA sequence: TGTGCCAGCAATAGGGACAGCAAAGCAACCGCTGAAGCTTTCTTT. Translating it yields CASNRDSKATAEAFF. The full variable domain, in which reference TRBV2 and TRBJ1-1 provide the parts outside the CDR3, is EPEVTQTPSHQVTQMGQEVILRCVPISNHLYFYWYRQILGQKVEFLVSFYNNEISEKSEIFDDQFSVERPDGSNFTLKIRSTKLEDSAMYFCASNRDSKATAEAFFGQGTRLTVV.

This chain joins TRBV2 and TRBJ2-3, with 11 positions matching TRBD1. Germline values: CDR1 SNHLY, CDR2 FYNNEI. This CDR3 region has 15 residues. Unmatched junction bases numbered 4, after V lost 6 bases and J lost 2 bases. CDR3 in DNA: TGTGCCAGCAGGCGGACAGGGGGCGTCACAGATACGCAGTATTTT. Residues: CASRRTGGVTDTQYF.

The chain recombines TRBV10-3 with TRBJ1-2; D unresolved. The CDR3 runs 14 residues. The germline V gene encodes CDR1 ENHRY and CDR2 SYGVKD. With 8 bases removed from V and 0 bases from J, the gap between germline ends came to 13 bases. The CDR3 is CAIYIESTNYGYTF. DNA for the CDR3: TGTGCCATCTATATAGAGTCCACTAACTATGGCTACACCTTC.

The chain carries TRBV11-2 and TRBJ1-5, with D possibly TRBD1 on 6 matching bases. The CDR3 is 12 residues long. V was cut by 8 bases and J by 4 bases, with 9 bases left in between. Germline lookup yields CDR1 SGHAT and CDR2 FQNNGV. CDR3 nucleotide sequence: TGTGCCAGCGGACAGCTTAATCAGCCCCAGCATTTT. Residues: CASGQLNQPQHF.

V and J are TRBV4-1 and TRBJ2-3; unclear D gene. This CDR3 contains 13 residues. Trimming shortened V by 3 bases and J by 5 bases, and 9 bases separated the two germline ends. Germline loops: CDR1 MGHRA, CDR2 YSYEKL. CDR3 sequence reads: CASSHPRGDTQYF. CDR3 DNA: TGCGCCAGCAGCCACCCACGCGGAGATACGCAGTATTTT.

This clone was seen a handful of times. The chain has TRBV5-1 and TRBJ1-1; TRBD1 aligns across 8 bases. Per the germline V gene, CDR1 is SGHRS and CDR2 is YFSETQ. V lost 3 bases, J lost 6 bases, and 10 bases stayed unmatched. This CDR3 has 15 amino acids. The CDR3 loop reads CASSYRTGSDAEAFF. CDR3 DNA: TGCGCCAGCAGCTACCGGACAGGGTCAGACGCTGAAGCTTTCTTT.

The chain couples TRBV7-2 to TRBJ2-7; D is ambiguous. CDR1 is SGHTA and CDR2 is FQGNSA in the germline V gene. V lost 1 base to trimming and J lost 4 bases, with 5 bases between them. CDR3 size: 12 residues. The CDR3: CASSLVTYEQYF. Here the CDR3 DNA reads TGTGCCAGCAGCTTAGTCACATACGAGCAGTACTTC. Full variable domain (outside the CDR3, taken from reference TRBV7-2 and TRBJ2-7): GAGVSQSPSNKVTEKGKDVELRCDPISGHTALYWYRQSLGQGLEFLIYFQGNSAPDKSGLPSDRFSAERTGGSVSTLTIQRTQQEDSAVYLCASSLVTYEQYFGPGTRLTVT.

This chain connects TRBV19 to TRBJ1-4, with no clear D. Trimming shortened V by 1 base and J by 0 bases, and 9 bases separated the two germline ends. In germline, CDR1 is LNHDA, CDR2 SQIVND (reference sequence). This CDR3 has 16 residues. The CDR3 sequence is CASSIAGSATNEKLFF. The DNA for the CDR3 is TGTGCCAGTAGTATAGCAGGCAGTGCAACTAATGAAAAACTGTTTTTT.

This rearrangement joins TRBV14 to TRBJ2-7; 14 bases match TRBD2. Trimming took 4 bases from V and 9 from J; bases not matched to a gene: 5. CDR1 SGHDN and CDR2 FVKESK come from the germline V gene. This CDR3 contains 14 residues. Here the CDR3 reads CASSPGLAGAAQYF. As DNA, the CDR3 is TGTGCCAGCAGCCCGGGACTAGCGGGGGCTGCGCAGTACTTC.

This clone was counted between two and nine times. The chain joins TRBV2 to TRBJ2-6; D ambiguous. Germline CDR1 and CDR2: SNHLY and FYNNEI. The CDR3 runs 14 residues. V lost 4 bases, J lost 0 bases, and 4 bases lay in between. CDR3 DNA: TGTGCCAGCAGTGGTAACTCTGGGGCCAACGTCCTGACTTTC. It specifies CASSGNSGANVLTF. Full variable domain (outside the CDR3, taken from reference TRBV2 and TRBJ2-6): EPEVTQTPSHQVTQMGQEVILRCVPISNHLYFYWYRQILGQKVEFLVSFYNNEISEKSEIFDDQFSVERPDGSNFTLKIRSTKLEDSAMYFCASSGNSGANVLTFGAGSRLTVL.

The CDR3 DNA is TGCGCCAGCAGTGATTCGGGGAACGAGCAGTACTTC. Its protein is CASSDSGNEQYF. The chain is built from TRBV10-1 and TRBJ2-7, with D perhaps matching TRBD2 (5 bases). With 3 bases removed from V and 5 bases from J, the gap between germline ends came to 8 bases. The CDR3 consists of 12 residues. Germline V lookup: CDR1 WNHNN, CDR2 SYGVQD (reference sequence).

The chain joins TRBV6-5 to TRBJ1-1, with TRBD1 as a possible D gene (5 bases). This CDR3 has 14 amino acids. Trimming left V 2 bases short and J 7 bases short, with 14 bases between. Germline loops: CDR1 MNHEY, CDR2 SVGAGI. CDR3 bases: TGTGCCAGCAGTTACGGCAGGGAGGGAGGTGAAGCTTTCTTT. Translation gives CASSYGREGGEAFF.

CDR3: CASSVEGAGEKLFF. The CDR3 nucleotides read TGTGCCAGCAGCGTAGAGGGGGCAGGTGAAAAACTGTTTTTT. The V gene is TRBV9, the J gene TRBJ1-4; TRBD1 matches 7 bases. Trimming cost V 0 bases and J 7 bases; bases outside gene matches: 3. The V gene's germline CDR1 is SGDLS and CDR2 YYNGEE. CDR3 size: 14 residues.

This chain connects TRBV27 to TRBJ2-5; 7 bases fit TRBD1. V lost 5 bases, J lost 2 bases, and 5 bases stayed unmatched. Germline V gene sequence: CDR1 MNHEY, CDR2 SMNVEV (reference sequence). The length of the CDR3 is 14 residues. The CDR3 reads CASSPTGVQETQYF. The DNA of the CDR3 is TGTGCCAGCAGTCCCACAGGGGTTCAAGAGACCCAGTACTTC.